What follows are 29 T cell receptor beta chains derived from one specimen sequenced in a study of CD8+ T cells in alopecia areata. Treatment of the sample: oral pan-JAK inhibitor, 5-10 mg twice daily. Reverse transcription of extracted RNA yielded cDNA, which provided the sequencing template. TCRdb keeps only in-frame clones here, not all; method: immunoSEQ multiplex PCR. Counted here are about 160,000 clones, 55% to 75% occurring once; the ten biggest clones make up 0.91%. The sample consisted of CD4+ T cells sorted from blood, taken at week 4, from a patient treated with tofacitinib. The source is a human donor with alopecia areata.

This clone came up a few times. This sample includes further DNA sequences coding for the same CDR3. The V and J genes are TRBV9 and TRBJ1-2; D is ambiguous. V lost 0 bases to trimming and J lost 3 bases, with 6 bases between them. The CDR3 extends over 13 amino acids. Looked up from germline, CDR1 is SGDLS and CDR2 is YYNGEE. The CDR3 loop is CASSVEGHYGYTF. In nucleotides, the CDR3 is TGTGCCAGCAGCGTAGAAGGACACTATGGCTACACCTTC.

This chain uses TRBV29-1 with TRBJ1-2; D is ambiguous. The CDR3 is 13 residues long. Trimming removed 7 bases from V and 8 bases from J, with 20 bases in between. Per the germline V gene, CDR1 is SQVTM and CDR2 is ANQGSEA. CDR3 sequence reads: CSDTIDGRTGYTF. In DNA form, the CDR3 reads TGCAGCGATACTATCGATGGTAGAACGGGCTACACCTTC.

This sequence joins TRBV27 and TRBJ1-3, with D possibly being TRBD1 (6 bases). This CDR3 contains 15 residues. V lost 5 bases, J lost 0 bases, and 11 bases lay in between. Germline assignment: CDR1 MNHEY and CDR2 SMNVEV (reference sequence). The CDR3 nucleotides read TGTGCCAGCAGTCCGACAGGAAACTCTGGAAACACCATATATTTT. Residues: CASSPTGNSGNTIYF.

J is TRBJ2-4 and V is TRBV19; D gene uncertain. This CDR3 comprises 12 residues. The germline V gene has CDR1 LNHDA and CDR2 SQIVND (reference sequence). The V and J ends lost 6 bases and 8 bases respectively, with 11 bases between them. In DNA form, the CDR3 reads TGTGCCAGTAGCACAAGGTGGGACATTCAGTACTTC. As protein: CASSTRWDIQYF.

The CDR3, as DNA: TGTGCCAGCAGTCCGTGGAGGAATCTTCAGCCCCAGCATTTT. Its protein is CASSPWRNLQPQHF. V and J are TRBV27 and TRBJ1-5; D is uncertain. The length of the CDR3 is 14 residues. The germline V gene has CDR1 MNHEY and CDR2 SMNVEV (reference sequence). Trimming removed 5 bases from V and 6 bases from J, with 14 bases in between.

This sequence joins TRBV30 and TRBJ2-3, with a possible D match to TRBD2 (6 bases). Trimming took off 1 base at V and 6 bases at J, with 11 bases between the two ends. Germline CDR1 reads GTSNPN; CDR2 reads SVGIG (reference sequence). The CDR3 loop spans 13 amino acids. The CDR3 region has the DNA TGTGCCTGGAGTGAAGGCGGGGTGGATACGCAGTATTTT. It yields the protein CAWSEGGVDTQYF.

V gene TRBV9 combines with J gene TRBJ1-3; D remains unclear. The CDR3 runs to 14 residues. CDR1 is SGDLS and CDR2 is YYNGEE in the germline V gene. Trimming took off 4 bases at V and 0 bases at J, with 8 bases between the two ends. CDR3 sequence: CASSRIDSGNTIYF. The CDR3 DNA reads TGTGCCAGCAGCCGAATAGACTCTGGAAACACCATATATTTT.

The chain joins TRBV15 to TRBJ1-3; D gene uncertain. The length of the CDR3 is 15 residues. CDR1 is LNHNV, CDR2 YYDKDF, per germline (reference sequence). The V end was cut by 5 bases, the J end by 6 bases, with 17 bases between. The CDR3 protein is CATSGAGEQENTIYF. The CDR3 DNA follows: TGTGCCACCAGCGGAGCGGGAGAGCAGGAAAACACCATATATTTT.

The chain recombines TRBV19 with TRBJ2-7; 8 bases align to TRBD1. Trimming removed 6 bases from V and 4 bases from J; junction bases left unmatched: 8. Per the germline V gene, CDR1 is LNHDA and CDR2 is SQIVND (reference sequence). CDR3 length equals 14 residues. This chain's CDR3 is CASSNPGQEYEQYF. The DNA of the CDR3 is TGTGCCAGTAGCAATCCGGGACAGGAGTACGAGCAGTACTTC. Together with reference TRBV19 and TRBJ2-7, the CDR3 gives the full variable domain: DGGITQSPKYLFRKEGQNVTLSCEQNLNHDAMYWYRQDPGQGLRLIYYSQIVNDFQKGDIAEGYSVSREKKESFPLTVTSAQKNPTAFYLCASSNPGQEYEQYFGPGTRLTVT.

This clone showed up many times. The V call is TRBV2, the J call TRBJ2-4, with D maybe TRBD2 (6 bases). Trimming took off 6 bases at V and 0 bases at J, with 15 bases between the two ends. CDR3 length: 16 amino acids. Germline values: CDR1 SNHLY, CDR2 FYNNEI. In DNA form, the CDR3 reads TGTGCCAGCAGACGGGGGACCGCACGAGCCAAAAACATTCAGTACTTC. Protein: CASRRGTARAKNIQYF.

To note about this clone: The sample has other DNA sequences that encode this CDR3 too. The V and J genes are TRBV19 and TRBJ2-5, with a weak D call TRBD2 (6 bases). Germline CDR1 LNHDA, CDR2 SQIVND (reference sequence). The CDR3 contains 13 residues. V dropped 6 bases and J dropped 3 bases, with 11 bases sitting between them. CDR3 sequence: CASRTTGEETQYF. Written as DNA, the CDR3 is TGTGCCAGTAGGACAACGGGAGAAGAGACCCAGTACTTC.

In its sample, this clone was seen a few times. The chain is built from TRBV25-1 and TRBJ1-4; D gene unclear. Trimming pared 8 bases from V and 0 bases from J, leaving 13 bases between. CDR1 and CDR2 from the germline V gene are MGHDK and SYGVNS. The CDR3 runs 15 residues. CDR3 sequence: CASRADIATNEKLFF. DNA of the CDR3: TGTGCCAGCCGGGCTGACATTGCAACTAATGAAAAACTGTTTTTT. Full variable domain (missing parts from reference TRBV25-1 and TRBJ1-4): EADIYQTPRYLVIGTGKKITLECSQTMGHDKMYWYQQDPGMELHLIHYSYGVNSTEKGDLSSESTVSRIRTEHFPLTLESARPSHTSQYLCASRADIATNEKLFFGSGTQLSVL.

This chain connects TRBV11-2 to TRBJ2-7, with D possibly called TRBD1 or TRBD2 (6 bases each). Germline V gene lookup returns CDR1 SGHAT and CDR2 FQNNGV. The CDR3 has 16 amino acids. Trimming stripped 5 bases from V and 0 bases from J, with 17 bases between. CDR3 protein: CASSPGGWDPSYEQYF. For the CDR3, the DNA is TGTGCCAGCAGCCCCGGGGGCTGGGATCCCTCCTACGAGCAGTACTTC.

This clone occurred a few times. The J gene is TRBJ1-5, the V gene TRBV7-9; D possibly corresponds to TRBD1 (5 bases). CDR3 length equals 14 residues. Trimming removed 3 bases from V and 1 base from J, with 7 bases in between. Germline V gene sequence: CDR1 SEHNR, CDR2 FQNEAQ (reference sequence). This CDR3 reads CASSFRDSNQPQHF. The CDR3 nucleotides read TGTGCCAGCAGCTTCCGGGACAGCAATCAGCCCCAGCATTTT.

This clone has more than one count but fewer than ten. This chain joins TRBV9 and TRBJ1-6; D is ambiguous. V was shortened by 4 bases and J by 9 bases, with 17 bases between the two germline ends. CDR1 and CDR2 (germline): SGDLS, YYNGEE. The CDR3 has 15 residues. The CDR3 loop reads CASSLGPNAASPLHF. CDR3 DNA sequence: TGTGCCAGCAGCCTTGGACCGAATGCCGCTTCACCCCTCCACTTT.

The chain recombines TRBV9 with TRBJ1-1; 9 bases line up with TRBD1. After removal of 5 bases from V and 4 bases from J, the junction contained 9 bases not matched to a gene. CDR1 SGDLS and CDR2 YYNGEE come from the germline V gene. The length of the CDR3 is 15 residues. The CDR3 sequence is CASSKGDRVATEAFF. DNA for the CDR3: TGTGCCAGCAGTAAAGGGGACAGGGTGGCCACTGAAGCTTTCTTT.

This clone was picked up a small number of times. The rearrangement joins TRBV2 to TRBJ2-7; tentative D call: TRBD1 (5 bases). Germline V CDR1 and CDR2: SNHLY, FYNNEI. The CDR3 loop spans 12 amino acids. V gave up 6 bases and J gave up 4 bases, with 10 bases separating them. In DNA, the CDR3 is TGTGCCAGCAGAGACCAGGGTTACGAGCAGTACTTC. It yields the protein CASRDQGYEQYF. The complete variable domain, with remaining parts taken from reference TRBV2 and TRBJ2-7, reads EPEVTQTPSHQVTQMGQEVILRCVPISNHLYFYWYRQILGQKVEFLVSFYNNEISEKSEIFDDQFSVERPDGSNFTLKIRSTKLEDSAMYFCASRDQGYEQYFGPGTRLTVT.

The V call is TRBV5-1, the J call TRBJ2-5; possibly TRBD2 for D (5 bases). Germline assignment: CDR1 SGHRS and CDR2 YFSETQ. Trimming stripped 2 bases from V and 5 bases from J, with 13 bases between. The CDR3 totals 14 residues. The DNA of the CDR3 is TGCGCCAGCAGCTTAGCTGGTAGAGGGGAGACCCAGTACTTC. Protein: CASSLAGRGETQYF.

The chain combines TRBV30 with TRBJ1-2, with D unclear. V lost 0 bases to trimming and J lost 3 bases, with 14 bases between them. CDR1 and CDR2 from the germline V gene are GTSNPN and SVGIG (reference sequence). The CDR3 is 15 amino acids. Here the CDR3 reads CAWSVSLGVDYGYTF. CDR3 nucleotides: TGTGCCTGGAGTGTCTCATTGGGTGTCGACTATGGCTACACCTTC.

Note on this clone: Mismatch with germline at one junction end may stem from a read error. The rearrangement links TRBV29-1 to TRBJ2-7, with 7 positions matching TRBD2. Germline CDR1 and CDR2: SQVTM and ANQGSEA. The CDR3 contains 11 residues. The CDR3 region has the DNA TGCAGCGTTGAAGTACCGGGGGGAACGGAATTC. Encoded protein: CSVEVPGGTEF.

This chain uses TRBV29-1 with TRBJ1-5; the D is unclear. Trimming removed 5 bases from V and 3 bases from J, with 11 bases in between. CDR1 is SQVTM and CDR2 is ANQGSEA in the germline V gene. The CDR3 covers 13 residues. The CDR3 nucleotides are TGCAGCGTTAGGTCGCAGCACAATCAGCCCCAGCATTTT. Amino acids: CSVRSQHNQPQHF.

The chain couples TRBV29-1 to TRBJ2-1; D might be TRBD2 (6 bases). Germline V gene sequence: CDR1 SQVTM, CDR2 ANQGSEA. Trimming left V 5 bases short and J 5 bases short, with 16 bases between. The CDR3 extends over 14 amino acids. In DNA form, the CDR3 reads TGCAGCGTTAGAGGGGATAGCGGAAACAATGAGCAGTTCTTC. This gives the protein CSVRGDSGNNEQFF.

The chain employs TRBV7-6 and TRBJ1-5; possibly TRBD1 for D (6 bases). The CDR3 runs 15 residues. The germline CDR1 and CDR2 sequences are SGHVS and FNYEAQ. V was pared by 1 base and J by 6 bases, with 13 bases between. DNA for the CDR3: TGTGCCAGCAGCTTAGGCCGGGGGGGCACTCAGCCCCAGCATTTT. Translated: CASSLGRGGTQPQHF.

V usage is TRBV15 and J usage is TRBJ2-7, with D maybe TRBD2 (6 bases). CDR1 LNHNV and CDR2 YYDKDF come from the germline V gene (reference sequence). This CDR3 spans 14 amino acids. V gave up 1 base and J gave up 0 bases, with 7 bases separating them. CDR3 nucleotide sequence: TGTGCCACCAGCAGAGGCGGGACCTCCTACGAGCAGTACTTC. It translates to CATSRGGTSYEQYF.

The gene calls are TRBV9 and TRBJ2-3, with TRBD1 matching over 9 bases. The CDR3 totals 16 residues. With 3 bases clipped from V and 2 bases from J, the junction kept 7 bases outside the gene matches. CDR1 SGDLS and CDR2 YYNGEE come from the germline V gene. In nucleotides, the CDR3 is TGTGCCAGCAGCGAAACCGGGACAGGGACCACAGATACGCAGTATTTT. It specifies CASSETGTGTTDTQYF.

CDR3 residues: CSVVVRPKLRNTEAFF. The CDR3 region has the DNA TGCAGCGTTGTAGTCCGCCCTAAGTTGAGGAACACTGAAGCTTTCTTT. The chain joins TRBV29-1 to TRBJ1-1, with D uncertain. Looked up from germline, CDR1 is SQVTM and CDR2 is ANQGSEA. Trimming stripped 4 bases from V and 1 base from J, with 19 bases between. This CDR3 region has 16 residues. The variable domain in full, with the rest retrieved from reference TRBV29-1 and TRBJ1-1, is SAVISQKPSRDICQRGTSLTIQCQVDSQVTMMFWYRQQPGQSLTLIATANQGSEATYESGFVIDKFPISRPNLTFSTLTVSNMSPEDSSIYLCSVVVRPKLRNTEAFFGQGTRLTVV.

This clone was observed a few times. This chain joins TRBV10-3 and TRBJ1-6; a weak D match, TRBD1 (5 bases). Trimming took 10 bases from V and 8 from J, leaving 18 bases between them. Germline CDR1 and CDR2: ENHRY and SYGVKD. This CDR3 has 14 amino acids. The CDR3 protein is CATKENQGYSPLHF. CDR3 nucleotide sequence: TGTGCCACCAAGGAGAATCAGGGATATTCACCCCTCCACTTT.

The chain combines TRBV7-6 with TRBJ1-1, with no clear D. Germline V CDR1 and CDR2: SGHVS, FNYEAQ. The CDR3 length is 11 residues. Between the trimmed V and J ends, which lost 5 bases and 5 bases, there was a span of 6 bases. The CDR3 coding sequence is TGTGCCAGCAGCCAGATAACTGAAGCTTTCTTT. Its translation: CASSQITEAFF. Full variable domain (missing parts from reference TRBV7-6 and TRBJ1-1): GAGVSQSPRYKVTKRGQDVALRCDPISGHVSLYWYRQALGQGPEFLTYFNYEAQQDKSGLPNDRFSAERPEGSISTLTIQRTEQRDSAMYRCASSQITEAFFGQGTRLTVV.

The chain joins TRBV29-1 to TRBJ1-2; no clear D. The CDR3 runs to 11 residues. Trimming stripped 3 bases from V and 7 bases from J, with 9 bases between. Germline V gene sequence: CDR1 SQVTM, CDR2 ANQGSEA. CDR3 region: CSVEREAGYTF. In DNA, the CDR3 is TGCAGCGTTGAGAGGGAGGCTGGCTACACCTTC.